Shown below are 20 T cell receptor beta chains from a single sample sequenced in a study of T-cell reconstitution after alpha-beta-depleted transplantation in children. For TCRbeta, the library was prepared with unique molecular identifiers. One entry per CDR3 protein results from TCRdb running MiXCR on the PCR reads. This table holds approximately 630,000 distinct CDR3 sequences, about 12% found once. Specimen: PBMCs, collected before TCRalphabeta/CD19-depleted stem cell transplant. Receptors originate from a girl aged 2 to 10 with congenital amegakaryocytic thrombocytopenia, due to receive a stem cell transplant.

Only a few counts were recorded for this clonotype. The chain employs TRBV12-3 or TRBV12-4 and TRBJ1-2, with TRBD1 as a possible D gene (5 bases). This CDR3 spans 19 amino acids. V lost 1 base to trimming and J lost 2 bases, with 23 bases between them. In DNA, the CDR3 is TGTGCCAGCAGTTTAGAGTGGGGCCCGGACGGCAAGGAAAACTATGGCTACACCTTC. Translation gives CASSLEWGPDGKENYGYTF.

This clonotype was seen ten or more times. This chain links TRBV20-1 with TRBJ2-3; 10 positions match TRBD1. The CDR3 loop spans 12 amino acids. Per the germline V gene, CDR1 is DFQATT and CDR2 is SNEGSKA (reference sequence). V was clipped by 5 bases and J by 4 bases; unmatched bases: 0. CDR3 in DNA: TGCAGTGCTGGGACAGGGGCAGATACGCAGTATTTT. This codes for CSAGTGADTQYF.

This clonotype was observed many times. CDR3 bases: TGTGCCAGCAGCCTGGGGACAAGGAGTTACAAAAACATTCAGTACTTC. This gives the protein CASSLGTRSYKNIQYF. The gene calls are TRBV11-2 and TRBJ2-4; tentative D call: TRBD1 (6 bases). This CDR3 region has 16 residues. The V end was cut by 5 bases, the J end by 3 bases, with 17 bases between. CDR1 SGHAT and CDR2 FQNNGV come from the germline V gene.

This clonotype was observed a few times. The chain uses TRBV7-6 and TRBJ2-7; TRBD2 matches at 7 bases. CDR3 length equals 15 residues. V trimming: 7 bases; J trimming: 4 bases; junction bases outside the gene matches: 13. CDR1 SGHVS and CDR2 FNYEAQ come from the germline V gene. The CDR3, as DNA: TGTGCCAGCACCCCCGGAACGGGAGGTGTTTACGAGCAGTACTTC. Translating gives CASTPGTGGVYEQYF.

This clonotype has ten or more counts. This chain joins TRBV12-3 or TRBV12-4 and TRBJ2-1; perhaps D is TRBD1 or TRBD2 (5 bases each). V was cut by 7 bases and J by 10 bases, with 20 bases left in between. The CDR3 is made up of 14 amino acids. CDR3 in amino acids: CASMLPGPATEQFF. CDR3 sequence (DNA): TGTGCCAGCATGCTCCCGGGACCCGCTACGGAGCAGTTCTTC.

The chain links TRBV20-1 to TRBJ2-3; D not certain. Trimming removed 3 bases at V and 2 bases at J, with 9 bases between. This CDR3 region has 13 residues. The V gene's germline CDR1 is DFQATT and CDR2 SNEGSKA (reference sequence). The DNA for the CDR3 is TGCAGTGCTAGGCGTCCAAACACAGATACGCAGTATTTT. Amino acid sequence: CSARRPNTDTQYF.

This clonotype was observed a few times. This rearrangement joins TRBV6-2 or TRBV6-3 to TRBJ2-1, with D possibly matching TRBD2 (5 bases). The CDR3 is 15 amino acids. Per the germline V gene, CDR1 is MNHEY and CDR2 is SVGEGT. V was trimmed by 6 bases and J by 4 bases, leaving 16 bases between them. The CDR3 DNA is TGTGCCAGCAGCTCGGGGTACCGATGGTACAATGAGCAGTTCTTC. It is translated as CASSSGYRWYNEQFF.

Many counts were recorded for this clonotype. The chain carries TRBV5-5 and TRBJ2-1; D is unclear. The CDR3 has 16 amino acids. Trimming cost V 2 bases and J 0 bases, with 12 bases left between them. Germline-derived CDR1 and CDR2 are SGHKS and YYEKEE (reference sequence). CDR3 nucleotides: TGTGCCAGCAGCTTTTTCCCTCTCAGCTCCTACAATGAGCAGTTCTTC. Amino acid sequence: CASSFFPLSSYNEQFF.

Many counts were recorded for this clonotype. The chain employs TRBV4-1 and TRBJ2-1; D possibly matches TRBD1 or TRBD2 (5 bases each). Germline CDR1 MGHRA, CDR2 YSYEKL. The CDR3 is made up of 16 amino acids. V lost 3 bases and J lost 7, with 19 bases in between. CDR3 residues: CASSHLSGTPGNEQFF. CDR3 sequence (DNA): TGCGCCAGCAGCCACCTTTCCGGGACCCCTGGAAATGAGCAGTTCTTC.

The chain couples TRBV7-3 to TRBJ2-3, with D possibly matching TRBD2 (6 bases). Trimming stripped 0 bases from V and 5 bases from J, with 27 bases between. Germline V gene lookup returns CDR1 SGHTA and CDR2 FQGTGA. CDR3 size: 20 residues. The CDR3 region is CASSLTVGRPAEGDGDTQYF. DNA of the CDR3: TGTGCCAGCAGCTTAACGGTCGGCCGACCAGCGGAGGGAGATGGAGATACGCAGTATTTT. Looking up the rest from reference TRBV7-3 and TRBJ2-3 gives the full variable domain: GAGVSQTPSNKVTEKGKYVELRCDPISGHTALYWYRQSLGQGPEFLIYFQGTGAADDSGLPNDRFFAVRPEGSVSTLKIQRTERGDSAVYLCASSLTVGRPAEGDGDTQYFGPGTRLTVL.

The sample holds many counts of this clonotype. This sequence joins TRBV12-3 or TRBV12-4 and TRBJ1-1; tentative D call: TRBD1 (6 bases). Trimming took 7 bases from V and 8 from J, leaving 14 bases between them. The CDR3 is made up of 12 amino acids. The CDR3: CASNKGGQEAFF. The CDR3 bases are TGTGCCAGCAACAAGGGGGGGCAGGAAGCTTTCTTT.

The chain's CDR3 is CASSLSGPGTYNEQFF. The CDR3 nucleotides read TGCGCCAGCAGCTTATCGGGACCAGGGACCTACAATGAGCAGTTCTTC. This chain links TRBV5-1 with TRBJ2-1, with D perhaps TRBD1 or TRBD2 (5 bases each). The CDR3 loop spans 16 amino acids. The germline V and J ends were trimmed by 2 bases and 2 bases, with 14 bases remaining between them. The V gene's germline CDR1 is SGHRS and CDR2 YFSETQ. The entire variable domain, with the rest obtained from reference TRBV5-1 and TRBJ2-1, is as follows: KAGVTQTPRYLIKTRGQQVTLSCSPISGHRSVSWYQQTPGQGLQFLFEYFSETQRNKGNFPGRFSGRQFSNSRSEMNVSTLELGDSALYLCASSLSGPGTYNEQFFGPGTRLTVL.

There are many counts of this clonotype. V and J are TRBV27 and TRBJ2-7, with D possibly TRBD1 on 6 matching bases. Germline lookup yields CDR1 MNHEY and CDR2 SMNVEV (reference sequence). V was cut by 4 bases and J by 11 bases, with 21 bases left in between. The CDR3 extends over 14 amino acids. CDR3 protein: CASSSPIQGPGEYF. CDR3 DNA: TGTGCCAGCAGTTCTCCGATACAGGGTCCAGGGGAGTACTTC.

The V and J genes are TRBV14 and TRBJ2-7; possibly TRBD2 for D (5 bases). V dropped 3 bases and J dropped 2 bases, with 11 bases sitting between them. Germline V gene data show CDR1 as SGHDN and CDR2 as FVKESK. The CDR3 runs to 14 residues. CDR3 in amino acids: CASSQIPGTYEQYF. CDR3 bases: TGTGCCAGCAGCCAGATACCCGGGACCTACGAGCAGTACTTC.

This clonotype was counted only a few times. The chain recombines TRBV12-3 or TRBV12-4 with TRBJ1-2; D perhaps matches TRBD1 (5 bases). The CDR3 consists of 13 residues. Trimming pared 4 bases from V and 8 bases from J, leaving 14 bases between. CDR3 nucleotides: TGTGCCAGCAGTTCGGTCCCCAGGGAAGGCTACACCTTC. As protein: CASSSVPREGYTF.

CDR3 residues: CASSWTDENIQYF. For the CDR3, the DNA is TGTGCCAGCAGCTGGACAGATGAAAACATTCAGTACTTC. The chain has TRBV5-6 and TRBJ2-4; tentatively, D is TRBD1 (6 bases). This CDR3 contains 13 residues. CDR1 is SGHDT, CDR2 YYEEEE, per germline. Trimming stripped 3 bases from V and 5 bases from J, with 9 bases between.

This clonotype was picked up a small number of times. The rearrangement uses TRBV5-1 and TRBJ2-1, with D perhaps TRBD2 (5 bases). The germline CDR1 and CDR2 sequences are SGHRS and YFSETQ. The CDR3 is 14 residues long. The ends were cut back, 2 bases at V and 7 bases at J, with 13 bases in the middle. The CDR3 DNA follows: TGCGCCAGCAGCTTAGCGGTCCCGGGGAATGAGCAGTTCTTC. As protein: CASSLAVPGNEQFF.

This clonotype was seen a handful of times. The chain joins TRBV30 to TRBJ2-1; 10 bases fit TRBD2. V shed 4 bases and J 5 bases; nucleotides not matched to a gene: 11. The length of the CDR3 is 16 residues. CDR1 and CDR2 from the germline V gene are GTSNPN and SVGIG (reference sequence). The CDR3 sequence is CAWTPTGTSENNEQFF. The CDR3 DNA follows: TGTGCCTGGACCCCTACCGGGACTAGCGAGAACAATGAGCAGTTCTTC. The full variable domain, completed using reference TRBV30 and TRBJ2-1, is SQTIHQWPATLVQPVGSPLSLECTVEGTSNPNLYWYRQAAGRGLQLLFYSVGIGQISSEVPQNLSASRPQDRQFILSSKKLLLSDSGFYLCAWTPTGTSENNEQFFGPGTRLTVL.

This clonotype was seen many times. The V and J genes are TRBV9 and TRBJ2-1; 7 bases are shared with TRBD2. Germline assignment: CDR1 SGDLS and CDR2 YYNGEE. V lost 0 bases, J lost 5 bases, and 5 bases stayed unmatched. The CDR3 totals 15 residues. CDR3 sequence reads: CASSVGAGLNNEQFF. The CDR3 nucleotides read TGTGCCAGCAGCGTAGGAGCGGGACTAAACAATGAGCAGTTCTTC.

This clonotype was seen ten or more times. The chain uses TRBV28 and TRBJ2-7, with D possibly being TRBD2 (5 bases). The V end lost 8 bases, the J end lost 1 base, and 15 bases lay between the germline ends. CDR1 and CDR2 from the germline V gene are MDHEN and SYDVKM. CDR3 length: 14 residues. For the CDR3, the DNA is TGTGCCAGCCTCACGAGACTAAGTTCCTACGAGCAGTACTTC. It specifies CASLTRLSSYEQYF.